The clone carrying this T cell receptor beta chain was seen ten or more times. Its matching antigen is unknown. The source of the sample is a study of early T cells in non-severe SARS-CoV-2 infection. General study results and limits: Database matching using VDJdb favored anti-spike CD8 responses, with private and CD4 specificities left missing.

Germline CDR1 DFQATT, CDR2 SNEGSKA (reference sequence). V lost 3 bases and J lost 7, with 15 bases in between. The CDR3 extends over 13 amino acids. MiXCR, applied by TCRdb to the 5' RACE reads, yields one record per CDR3 protein. Of 100,000 to 130,000 distinct CDR3 sequences listed, approximately 12% were seen once; the top ten hold more than 6.5%. The sequenced sample consisted of whole blood. This clonotype originated in an adult who was a healthcare worker with PCR-confirmed SARS-CoV-2 infection or an uninfected control (not recorded which). J is TRBJ1-2 and V is TRBV20-1, with D unclear. CDR3 residues: CSASAGEISGYTF. In DNA form, the CDR3 reads TGCAGTGCTAGTGCGGGTGAGATAAGTGGCTACACCTTC.